A selection of T cell receptor beta chains follows, all from one sample in a study of blood T cells in healthy people across ages. TCRdb re-called the 5' RACE reads with MiXCR, one entry per CDR3 protein. This sample has approximately 850,000 distinct CDR3 sequences, with 40% to 50% found just once. Sequencing was done on a sample of blood. The receptors here all came from a man aged 55 to 70 in good health. The CDR3 runs from the conserved cysteine through the conserved F or W. The D gene is left open where the match is weak. Expanded clones get a size class; other rows say once, few or many, or leave the size out.

clone size: .
J gene: TRBJ1-2
V gene: TRBV7-8
D gene: .
CDR3 DNA: TGTGCCAGCAGCCCACTGGGACGGACCCTTTATGGCTACACCTTC
CDR3 protein: CASSPLGRTLYGYTF

clone size: .
J gene: TRBJ1-4
V gene: TRBV6-6
D gene: .
CDR3 DNA: TGTGCCAGCAGTTTAACATCCATTGAAAAACTGTTTTTT
CDR3 protein: CASSLTSIEKLFF

clone size: .
J gene: TRBJ2-1
V gene: TRBV12-3/TRBV12-4
D gene: TRBD2
CDR3 DNA: TGTGCCAGCAGTTTGGATAGGGCGGCGGGGGGGACCTACAATGAGCAGTTCTTC
CDR3 protein: CASSLDRAAGGTYNEQFF

clone size: few
J gene: TRBJ2-7
V gene: TRBV20-1
D gene: TRBD1
CDR3 DNA: TGCAGTGCAATTCCGGGACAGGGTACCTACGAGCAGTACTTC
CDR3 protein: CSAIPGQGTYEQYF

clone size: .
J gene: TRBJ2-1
V gene: TRBV6-5
D gene: TRBD1
CDR3 DNA: TGTGCCAGCAGTTCGACAGGGGGTATTGATGAGCAGTTCTTC
CDR3 protein: CASSSTGGIDEQFF

clone size: once
J gene: TRBJ2-1
V gene: TRBV20-1
D gene: TRBD1
CDR3 DNA: TGCAGTGCTAGGTACAGGGGGAGTGAGCAGTTCTTC
CDR3 protein: CSARYRGSEQFF

clone size: once
J gene: TRBJ2-3
V gene: TRBV18
D gene: .
CDR3 DNA: TGTGCCAGCTCTATGGAGGGGGAGGCAGATACGCAGTATTTT
CDR3 protein: CASSMEGEADTQYF

clone size: many
J gene: TRBJ2-5
V gene: TRBV20-1
D gene: .
CDR3 DNA: TGCAGTGCCCGGTGGCCATACCAAGAGACCCAGTACTTC
CDR3 protein: CSARWPYQETQYF

clone size: .
J gene: TRBJ2-7
V gene: TRBV6-2/TRBV6-3
D gene: TRBD1
CDR3 DNA: TGTGCCAGCAATGCCGACAGGGCAAGCTCCTACGAGCAGTACTTC
CDR3 protein: CASNADRASSYEQYF

clone size: few
J gene: TRBJ2-5
V gene: TRBV20-1
D gene: .
CDR3 DNA: TGCAGTGCTAGAGATAACCAATTTGTCCAAGAGACCCAGTACTTC
CDR3 protein: CSARDNQFVQETQYF

clone size: .
J gene: TRBJ1-2
V gene: TRBV6-6
D gene: .
CDR3 DNA: TGTGCCAGCAGTAGGACCGCCATTAACTATGGCTACACCTTC
CDR3 protein: CASSRTAINYGYTF

clone size: few
J gene: TRBJ2-7
V gene: TRBV6-2/TRBV6-3
D gene: .
CDR3 DNA: TGTGCCAGCAGTTACTCGCTGGGGGCCTACGAGCAGTACTTC
CDR3 protein: CASSYSLGAYEQYF

clone size: few
J gene: TRBJ1-4
V gene: TRBV28
D gene: .
CDR3 DNA: TGTGCCAGCAGAGGGGGTGGAGGAGAAAAACTGTTTTTT
CDR3 protein: CASRGGGGEKLFF

clone size: .
J gene: TRBJ2-3
V gene: TRBV5-1
D gene: .
CDR3 DNA: TGCGCCAGCAGCTTGTTCGGGGGTGGCACAGATACGCAGTATTTT
CDR3 protein: CASSLFGGGTDTQYF

clone size: few
J gene: TRBJ2-7
V gene: TRBV7-8
D gene: TRBD1
CDR3 DNA: TGTGCCAGCAGCTTGAAGGACAGGCTCCACGAGCAGTACTTC
CDR3 protein: CASSLKDRLHEQYF

clone size: few
J gene: TRBJ1-2
V gene: TRBV7-9
D gene: TRBD1
CDR3 DNA: TGTGCCAGCAGCTTGGCGACAGGGGAGGATGGCTACACCTTC
CDR3 protein: CASSLATGEDGYTF

clone size: .
J gene: TRBJ1-2
V gene: TRBV20-1
D gene: .
CDR3 DNA: TGCAGTGCTAGTGGTCAGGGAAAGGATGGCTACACCTTC
CDR3 protein: CSASGQGKDGYTF

clone size: many
J gene: TRBJ1-1
V gene: TRBV20-1
D gene: .
CDR3 DNA: TGCAGTGCTAGAGACCCTCGGGCTTTCTTT
CDR3 protein: CSARDPRAFF

clone size: few
J gene: TRBJ2-5
V gene: TRBV7-3
D gene: .
CDR3 DNA: TGTGCCAGCAGCTCCGGAGGTGGAAGAGAGACCCAGTACTTC
CDR3 protein: CASSSGGGRETQYF

clone size: .
J gene: TRBJ2-5
V gene: TRBV28
D gene: TRBD1
CDR3 DNA: TGTGCCAGCAGTCACCGGGACAGCGGAGAAGAGACCCAGTACTTC
CDR3 protein: CASSHRDSGEETQYF

clone size: .
J gene: TRBJ1-2
V gene: TRBV7-9
D gene: .
CDR3 DNA: TGTGCCAGCAGCGAACAGGGCTACTATGGCTACACCTTC
CDR3 protein: CASSEQGYYGYTF

clone size: .
J gene: TRBJ2-5
V gene: TRBV6-6
D gene: TRBD1
CDR3 DNA: TGTGCCAGCAGTTTACCGGGACAGGGGAAAGAGACCCAGTACTTC
CDR3 protein: CASSLPGQGKETQYF

clone size: few
J gene: TRBJ2-5
V gene: TRBV7-2
D gene: .
CDR3 DNA: TGTGCCAGCAGCTTTCCCCTAGGGGGTCAAGAGACCCAGTACTTC
CDR3 protein: CASSFPLGGQETQYF

clone size: .
J gene: TRBJ2-5
V gene: TRBV7-2
D gene: .
CDR3 DNA: TGTACCAGCAGCCCCCGGGTGTTCTACGAGCGGTACTTC
CDR3 protein: CTSSPRVFYERYF

clone size: once
J gene: TRBJ1-5
V gene: TRBV12-3/TRBV12-4
D gene: .
CDR3 DNA: TGTGCCAGCAGTGTGGGGGGCGCCCAGCCCCAGCATTTT
CDR3 protein: CASSVGGAQPQHF

clone size: .
J gene: TRBJ2-3
V gene: TRBV20-1
D gene: TRBD1
CDR3 DNA: TGCAGTGCTCGACCGTGGGACAGGGGCACAGATACGCAGTATTTT
CDR3 protein: CSARPWDRGTDTQYF

clone size: few
J gene: TRBJ2-2
V gene: TRBV6-5
D gene: .
CDR3 DNA: TGTGCCAGCAGTTACAGAGGGCAGGGGATAAACCGGGAGCTGTTTTTT
CDR3 protein: CASSYRGQGINRELFF

clone size: .
J gene: TRBJ2-1
V gene: TRBV4-3
D gene: .
CDR3 DNA: TGCACCAGCAGCCAAGTTATCGGAACTAACTACAATGAGCAGTTCTTC
CDR3 protein: CTSSQVIGTNYNEQFF

clone size: .
J gene: TRBJ2-3
V gene: TRBV20-1
D gene: .
CDR3 DNA: TGCAGTGCTGTTTGGAGGGCCATAAGCACAGATACGCAGTATTTT
CDR3 protein: CSAVWRAISTDTQYF

clone size: .
J gene: TRBJ2-7
V gene: TRBV4-1
D gene: .
CDR3 DNA: TGCGCCAGCAGCCAAGATTTGACCGAGACCTACGAGCAGTACTTC
CDR3 protein: CASSQDLTETYEQYF

clone size: .
J gene: TRBJ2-2
V gene: TRBV10-3
D gene: TRBD1
CDR3 DNA: TGTGCCATCAGTGACGCTGCCGGGACAGCGAACACCGGGGAGCTGTTTTTT
CDR3 protein: CAISDAAGTANTGELFF

clone size: .
J gene: TRBJ2-7
V gene: TRBV11-2
D gene: .
CDR3 DNA: TGTGCCAGCAGCTTAGCGGAGGGATCTGGAGGCGAGCAGTACTTC
CDR3 protein: CASSLAEGSGGEQYF

clone size: .
J gene: TRBJ2-7
V gene: TRBV10-1
D gene: TRBD2
CDR3 DNA: TGCGCCAGCAGGGGTGGACTAGCGGGCGAGCAGTACTTC
CDR3 protein: CASRGGLAGEQYF

clone size: .
J gene: TRBJ2-2
V gene: TRBV7-9
D gene: TRBD1
CDR3 DNA: TGTGCCAGCAGCTGGGGACAGGAGGCCGGGGAGCTGTTTTTT
CDR3 protein: CASSWGQEAGELFF

clone size: many
J gene: TRBJ2-7
V gene: TRBV7-3
D gene: .
CDR3 DNA: TGCGCCAGCAGCTCCGGGCAGGGTCCATACGAGCAGTACTTC
CDR3 protein: CASSSGQGPYEQYF

clone size: .
J gene: TRBJ1-1
V gene: TRBV12-3/TRBV12-4
D gene: .
CDR3 DNA: TGTGCCAGCAGATGGGGGGTTTTTGAAGCTTTCTTT
CDR3 protein: CASRWGVFEAFF

clone size: few
J gene: TRBJ2-1
V gene: TRBV5-1
D gene: TRBD1
CDR3 DNA: TGCGCCAGCAGCTCGGGACAGGGGACTGAGCAGTTCTTC
CDR3 protein: CASSSGQGTEQFF

clone size: few
J gene: TRBJ2-1
V gene: TRBV7-2
D gene: TRBD2
CDR3 DNA: TGTGCCAGCAGCCCTATATCCCTCGGGGGGAACAGGAATGAGCAGTTCTTC
CDR3 protein: CASSPISLGGNRNEQFF

clone size: many
J gene: TRBJ2-1
V gene: TRBV14
D gene: .
CDR3 DNA: TGTGCCAGCAGCCAAAGGTTTGGCAATTACAATGAGCAGTTCTTC
CDR3 protein: CASSQRFGNYNEQFF

clone size: .
J gene: TRBJ2-1
V gene: TRBV5-4
D gene: TRBD2
CDR3 DNA: TGTGCCAGCAGCTTAGGGACTAGCGGGGGAGAGCAGTTCTTC
CDR3 protein: CASSLGTSGGEQFF

clone size: few
J gene: TRBJ2-5
V gene: TRBV28
D gene: .
CDR3 DNA: TGTGCCAGCAGTTTCCAGGCCCAAGAGACCCAGTACTTC
CDR3 protein: CASSFQAQETQYF

clone size: .
J gene: TRBJ2-1
V gene: TRBV4-3
D gene: .
CDR3 DNA: TGCGCCAGCAGCCAAAGGCGGGGGCCCTACAATGAGCAGTTCTTC
CDR3 protein: CASSQRRGPYNEQFF

clone size: .
J gene: TRBJ2-2
V gene: TRBV4-3
D gene: .
CDR3 DNA: TGCGCCAGCAGCCAAGCGGGGGGCGTAGGAACCGGGGAGCTGTTTTTT
CDR3 protein: CASSQAGGVGTGELFF

clone size: many
J gene: TRBJ1-2
V gene: TRBV12-3/TRBV12-4
D gene: .
CDR3 DNA: TGTGCCAGCAGCCTGCGCCGGGGTGACTATGGCTACACCTTC
CDR3 protein: CASSLRRGDYGYTF

clone size: .
J gene: TRBJ2-3
V gene: TRBV24-1
D gene: .
CDR3 DNA: TGTGCCACCAGTGTAGGGGGGGACGGGACAGATACGCAGTATTTT
CDR3 protein: CATSVGGDGTDTQYF

clone size: .
J gene: TRBJ1-6
V gene: TRBV15
D gene: .
CDR3 DNA: TGTGCCACCAGCAAAACAGGGAGTTGGAGTTCACCCCTCCACTTT
CDR3 protein: CATSKTGSWSSPLHF

clone size: .
J gene: TRBJ2-1
V gene: TRBV11-3
D gene: TRBD2
CDR3 DNA: TGTGCCAGCAGCCCACCGGGACTAGCGATCGATGAGCAGTTCTTC
CDR3 protein: CASSPPGLAIDEQFF

clone size: .
J gene: TRBJ1-6
V gene: TRBV20-1
D gene: .
CDR3 DNA: TGCAGTGCTAGTCTAAAGTGGCCGTCACCCCTCCACTTT
CDR3 protein: CSASLKWPSPLHF

clone size: .
J gene: TRBJ2-1
V gene: TRBV7-8
D gene: TRBD2
CDR3 DNA: TGTGCCAGCAGCTTAGCTGCGGGGGGACATTACAATGAGCAGTTCTTC
CDR3 protein: CASSLAAGGHYNEQFF

clone size: .
J gene: TRBJ2-7
V gene: TRBV3-1
D gene: .
CDR3 DNA: TGTGCCAGCAGCCAAGGGGGCACCCCGGGCTCCTACGAGCAGTACTTC
CDR3 protein: CASSQGGTPGSYEQYF

clone size: few
J gene: TRBJ2-7
V gene: TRBV5-1
D gene: .
CDR3 DNA: TGCGCCAGCAGCCGCGGGGCTTTTAGCTCCTACGAGCAGTACTTC
CDR3 protein: CASSRGAFSSYEQYF

clone size: .
J gene: TRBJ1-4
V gene: TRBV18
D gene: .
CDR3 DNA: TGTGCCAGCTCACCACGACGGACAGAGGGTGAAAAACTGTTTTTT
CDR3 protein: CASSPRRTEGEKLFF

clone size: many
J gene: TRBJ2-5
V gene: TRBV7-2
D gene: .
CDR3 DNA: TGTGCCAGCAGCTTAGCCAGCATGGAGACCCAGTACTTC
CDR3 protein: CASSLASMETQYF

clone size: .
J gene: TRBJ1-6
V gene: TRBV6-5
D gene: .
CDR3 DNA: TGTGCCAGCAGTTACTCGGCGACAGATAATTCACCCCTCCACTTT
CDR3 protein: CASSYSATDNSPLHF

clone size: .
J gene: TRBJ2-3
V gene: TRBV3-1
D gene: .
CDR3 DNA: TGTGCCAGCAGCACCACGGCTAGCGCAGATACGCAGTATTTT
CDR3 protein: CASSTTASADTQYF

clone size: once
J gene: TRBJ2-5
V gene: TRBV24-1
D gene: .
CDR3 DNA: TGTGCCACCAGTGAGACCGGGACACGAGAAGAGACCCAGTACTTC
CDR3 protein: CATSETGTREETQYF

clone size: .
J gene: TRBJ2-1
V gene: TRBV6-2/TRBV6-3
D gene: .
CDR3 DNA: TGTGCCAGCGGGCGTAGCGTTCCCACCTACAATGAGCAGTTCTTC
CDR3 protein: CASGRSVPTYNEQFF

clone size: few
J gene: TRBJ2-7
V gene: TRBV2
D gene: TRBD2
CDR3 DNA: TGTGCCAGCTCCCCGGGACTAGCAGTTGAGCAGTACTTC
CDR3 protein: CASSPGLAVEQYF